The 32 T cell receptor beta chains reported below all come from one sample, sequenced in a study of blood T cell repertoires in COVID-19 (dated by TCRdb to the early 2020s). Library prep was done by the immunoSEQ multiplex PCR assay. In its TCRdb copy, this immuneACCESS table keeps in-frame sequences only and misses some clones. Where compared with another copy, unresolved V genes explain less than half of these, and the others have no known cause. Counted in this sample were more than 300,000 clones; about 85% of them appeared once. Jointly, the top ten make up approximately 5% of the sample. The sample consisted of PBMCs or T cells enriched from blood (not recorded which). The receptors originated from a woman in her 30s who had recovered from COVID-19.

The chain joins TRBV5-5 to TRBJ1-2; D perhaps matches TRBD1 (5 bases). CDR3 length equals 15 residues. Germline V gene lookup returns CDR1 SGHKS and CDR2 YYEKEE (reference sequence). The V end lost 5 bases, the J end lost 3 bases, and 17 bases lay between the germline ends. The CDR3, as DNA: TGTGCCAGCAGGTCCCGGGGGTGGGTGGACTATGGCTACACCTTC. As protein: CASRSRGWVDYGYTF. Combining the CDR3 with reference TRBV5-5 and TRBJ1-2 gives the whole variable domain DAGVTQSPTHLIKTRGQQVTLRCSPISGHKSVSWYQQVLGQGPQFIFQYYEKEERGRGNFPDRFSARQFPNYSSELNVNALLLGDSALYLCASRSRGWVDYGYTFGSGTRLTVV.

The chain recombines TRBV9 with TRBJ1-1; D remains unclear. The V end lost 4 bases, the J end lost 3 bases, and 16 bases lay between the germline ends. The CDR3 loop spans 15 amino acids. CDR1 is SGDLS and CDR2 is YYNGEE in the germline V gene. The CDR3 here is CASSPYRGRDTEAFF. The DNA for the CDR3 is TGTGCCAGCAGCCCCTATAGAGGTCGGGACACTGAAGCTTTCTTT.

The table lists this clone with a count of one. DNA for the CDR3: TGTGCCAGCAGGGGGGGACAGGGTTTCGATACGCAGTATTTT. It yields the protein CASRGGQGFDTQYF. V and J are TRBV5-5 and TRBJ2-3; 9 positions match TRBD1. There are 14 residues in the CDR3. Per germline, CDR1 SGHKS and CDR2 YYEKEE (reference sequence). Germline trimming cut 5 bases from V and 6 bases from J; bases unmatched to any gene: 7.

The V and J genes are TRBV28 and TRBJ2-2, with D possibly matching TRBD2 (5 bases). The CDR3 covers 16 residues. Germline lookup yields CDR1 MDHEN and CDR2 SYDVKM. V was trimmed by 5 bases and J by 4 bases, leaving 17 bases between them. The CDR3 DNA sequence: TGTGCCAGCAGTCCTAGCCCCCCGGCGACCACCGGGGAGCTGTTTTTT. This gives the protein CASSPSPPATTGELFF.

The V and J genes are TRBV6-5 and TRBJ1-1; possible D gene TRBD1, 5 bases. The V gene's germline CDR1 is MNHEY and CDR2 SVGAGI. The CDR3 loop spans 15 amino acids. Trimming removed 7 bases from V and 1 base from J, with 16 bases in between. CDR3 amino acids: CASTMDTGPNTEAFF. The CDR3 DNA reads as TGTGCCAGCACCATGGACACTGGCCCGAACACTGAAGCTTTCTTT.

J is TRBJ1-1 and V is TRBV9; possibly TRBD1 for D (5 bases). This CDR3 is 15 amino acids long. In germline, CDR1 is SGDLS, CDR2 YYNGEE. The ends were cut back, 2 bases at V and 8 bases at J, with 19 bases in the middle. The CDR3 DNA is TGTGCCAGCAGCGTTACGGGCAGGGCATATCAGGAAGCTTTCTTT. Its translation: CASSVTGRAYQEAFF.

This chain uses TRBV27 with TRBJ2-6; D is possibly TRBD2 (6 bases). The CDR3 spans 16 residues. Germline CDR1 is MNHEY and CDR2 is SMNVEV (reference sequence). V lost 1 base to trimming and J lost 4 bases, with 11 bases between them. DNA of the CDR3: TGTGCCAGCAGTTTATGGCTGGCGGGGGGGGCCAACGTCCTGACTTTC. Encoded protein: CASSLWLAGGANVLTF.

The chain joins TRBV5-4 to TRBJ2-7; 10 bases line up with TRBD2. J lost 9 bases, V lost 0 bases, and 6 bases had no gene match. Germline values: CDR1 SGHNT, CDR2 YYREEE (reference sequence). This CDR3 comprises 14 residues. The CDR3 spells CASSLDPSGGGQYF. The CDR3, as DNA: TGTGCCAGCAGCTTGGATCCTAGCGGGGGCGGGCAGTACTTC.

The genes are TRBV9 and TRBJ1-2; possible D gene TRBD1, 5 bases. From germline, CDR1 is SGDLS and CDR2 YYNGEE. V gave up 4 bases and J gave up 8 bases, with 18 bases separating them. CDR3 length: 14 residues. CDR3 bases: TGTGCCAGCAGCCCCCGTGGGGTTCAGGGCGGCTACACCTTC. Translating gives CASSPRGVQGGYTF. The full variable domain, its missing parts supplied by reference TRBV9 and TRBJ1-2, is DSGVTQTPKHLITATGQRVTLRCSPRSGDLSVYWYQQSLDQGLQFLIQYYNGEERAKGNILERFSAQQFPDLHSELNLSSLELGDSALYFCASSPRGVQGGYTFGSGTRLTVV.

This clone was observed once. The chain employs TRBV15 and TRBJ1-1; no clear D. CDR1 is LNHNV and CDR2 is YYDKDF in the germline V gene (reference sequence). The CDR3 length is 14 residues. Trimming took 0 bases from V and 1 from J, leaving 6 bases between them. The CDR3 reads CATSRDSGNTEAFF. The CDR3 DNA is TGTGCCACCAGCAGAGATTCGGGGAACACTGAAGCTTTCTTT.

This clone turned up a few times. The chain joins TRBV5-1 to TRBJ1-1; 8 bases are shared with TRBD1. The CDR3 is 16 amino acids. V gave up 2 bases and J gave up 0 bases; unmatched junction bases: 6. Germline V lookup: CDR1 SGHRS, CDR2 YFSETQ. CDR3 protein: CASSFPAGGMNTEAFF. The CDR3 DNA reads TGCGCCAGCAGCTTTCCGGCAGGGGGCATGAACACTGAAGCTTTCTTT.

The genes are TRBV3-1 (or the pseudogene TRBV3-2) and TRBJ1-2; possibly TRBD1 for D (6 bases). The length of the CDR3 is 14 residues. Germline assignment: CDR1 LGHDT and CDR2 YNNKEL (reference sequence). V was shortened by 4 bases and J by 1 base, with 10 bases between the two germline ends. CDR3 in DNA: TGTGCCAGCAGCCCAATGGGACATAACTATGGCTACACCTTC. Protein sequence: CASSPMGHNYGYTF.

This clone was seen once. The chain joins TRBV9 to TRBJ2-7; D might be TRBD1 (5 bases). The V and J ends lost 0 bases and 1 base respectively, with 17 bases between them. CDR1 and CDR2 from the germline V gene are SGDLS and YYNGEE. This CDR3 spans 17 amino acids. This chain's CDR3 is CASSVEAGRVTSYEQYF. As DNA, the CDR3 is TGTGCCAGCAGCGTAGAGGCAGGGCGAGTGACGTCCTACGAGCAGTACTTC. Drawing the rest from reference TRBV9 and TRBJ2-7, the complete variable domain is DSGVTQTPKHLITATGQRVTLRCSPRSGDLSVYWYQQSLDQGLQFLIQYYNGEERAKGNILERFSAQQFPDLHSELNLSSLELGDSALYFCASSVEAGRVTSYEQYFGPGTRLTVT.

This clone appeared a few times. The CDR3: CASSQDLQGGYNEQFF. The CDR3 DNA sequence: TGTGCCAGCAGCCAAGACCTACAGGGGGGGTACAATGAGCAGTTCTTC. V and J are TRBV14 and TRBJ2-1; the D gene is possibly TRBD1 (8 bases). CDR1 and CDR2 (germline): SGHDN, FVKESK. The germline V and J ends were trimmed by 0 bases and 4 bases, with 13 bases remaining between them. The CDR3 is 16 amino acids.

The V gene is TRBV11-1, the J gene TRBJ2-2; no reliable D call. V was shortened by 5 bases and J by 8 bases, with 15 bases between the two germline ends. CDR1 SGHAT and CDR2 FQDESV come from the germline V gene (reference sequence). CDR3 length equals 14 residues. The CDR3 is CASSLLQASGELFF. The CDR3 nucleotides are TGTGCCAGCAGCCTTCTTCAGGCCTCGGGGGAGCTGTTTTTT.

The chain employs TRBV7-2 and TRBJ1-2; D call uncertain. The CDR3 is 15 amino acids. Trimming cost V 1 base and J 5 bases, with 14 bases left between them. Germline CDR1 reads SGHTA; CDR2 reads FQGNSA. The CDR3 sequence is CASSLVLGAGYGYTF. CDR3 nucleotide sequence: TGTGCCAGCAGCTTAGTTCTGGGCGCGGGGTATGGCTACACCTTC.

The chain joins TRBV7-3 to TRBJ1-1; D gene unclear. V lost 3 bases to trimming and J lost 2 bases, with 7 bases between them. Looked up from germline, CDR1 is SGHTA and CDR2 is FQGTGA. CDR3 length: 13 residues. The CDR3 spells CASSFRVNTEAFF. The CDR3 nucleotides are TGTGCCAGCAGCTTCCGGGTAAACACTGAAGCTTTCTTT.

The chain recombines TRBV14 with TRBJ1-6; no firm D call. The CDR3 totals 13 residues. Germline CDR1 reads SGHDN; CDR2 reads FVKESK. The V gene lost 1 base and the J gene lost 7 bases, with 5 bases spanning the gap. CDR3 sequence (DNA): TGTGCCAGCAGCCAAGTTGCGAATTCACCCCTCCACTTT. Its protein is CASSQVANSPLHF.

A single count supports this clone. The chain recombines TRBV9 with TRBJ2-3, with 13 bases identical to TRBD2. With 2 bases clipped from V and 6 bases from J, the junction kept 6 bases outside the gene matches. The CDR3 length is 16 residues. From germline, CDR1 is SGDLS and CDR2 YYNGEE. DNA of the CDR3: TGTGCCAGCAGCGTGGGACTAGCGGGGCTCGGCGATACGCAGTATTTT. It yields the protein CASSVGLAGLGDTQYF.

This clone was recorded once. The chain links TRBV30 to TRBJ1-2, with 10 nucleotides matching TRBD1. The CDR3 spans 15 residues. Germline trimming cut 6 bases from V and 3 bases from J; bases unmatched to any gene: 10. Germline CDR1 is GTSNPN and CDR2 is SVGIG (reference sequence). CDR3 in amino acids: CACSTGGASHYGYTF. The CDR3 DNA reads as TGTGCCTGTTCGACAGGGGGCGCGTCACACTATGGCTACACCTTC.

On this clone: Other nucleotide sequences from this sample produce the same CDR3. The J gene is TRBJ1-3, the V gene TRBV30; no definite D call. Trimming stripped 0 bases from V and 0 bases from J, with 9 bases between. CDR1 GTSNPN and CDR2 SVGIG come from the germline V gene (reference sequence). The CDR3 consists of 15 residues. The chain's CDR3 is CAWSVGGSSGNTIYF. In DNA, the CDR3 is TGTGCCTGGAGTGTAGGCGGAAGCTCTGGAAACACCATATATTTT.

The chain uses TRBV5-1 and TRBJ1-2; D unclear. The length of the CDR3 is 13 residues. Between the trimmed V and J ends, which lost 0 bases and 12 bases, there was a span of 15 bases. Germline V gene sequence: CDR1 SGHRS, CDR2 YFSETQ. This chain's CDR3 is CASSLDQPGSDTF. Here the CDR3 DNA reads TGCGCCAGCAGCTTGGACCAACCCGGGAGTGACACCTTC.

The genes are TRBV19 and TRBJ1-2, with TRBD1 matching over 9 bases. The CDR3 has 13 residues. J lost 6 bases, V lost 5 bases, and 4 bases had no gene match. The germline CDR1 and CDR2 sequences are LNHDA and SQIVND (reference sequence). The CDR3 DNA follows: TGTGCCAGTAGTCACGGGACAGGGAATGGCTACACCTTC. As protein: CASSHGTGNGYTF.

CDR3 nucleotides: TGCGCCAGCAGCTTGACGACAGGCCGCACAGATACGCAGTATTTT. Translating gives CASSLTTGRTDTQYF. The V and J genes are TRBV5-1 and TRBJ2-3; a possible D gene is TRBD1 (6 bases). Trimming shortened V by 1 base and J by 1 base, and 10 bases separated the two germline ends. CDR3 length: 15 amino acids. Germline values: CDR1 SGHRS, CDR2 YFSETQ.

The chain carries TRBV6-1 and TRBJ2-2; possibly TRBD2 for D (7 bases). Germline CDR1 and CDR2: MNHNS and SASEGT. Trimming pared 4 bases from V and 2 bases from J, leaving 14 bases between. The CDR3 is 16 amino acids. This CDR3 reads CASSGGGGLNTGELFF. The CDR3 DNA follows: TGTGCCAGCAGTGGGGGAGGGGGACTAAACACCGGGGAGCTGTTTTTT.

Of note for this clone: Different DNA sequences within this sample yield the same CDR3. The rearrangement uses TRBV30 and TRBJ2-1, with 11 bases identical to TRBD2. From germline, CDR1 is GTSNPN and CDR2 SVGIG (reference sequence). Trimming cost V 1 base and J 0 bases; bases outside gene matches: 2. The CDR3 contains 16 residues. CDR3 sequence reads: CAWSGLAGSSYNEQFF. DNA for the CDR3: TGTGCCTGGAGTGGACTAGCGGGGAGCTCCTACAATGAGCAGTTCTTC.

The J gene is TRBJ1-5, the V gene TRBV2; D is perhaps TRBD1 (5 bases). The CDR3 totals 16 residues. Trimming took off 2 bases at V and 4 bases at J, with 15 bases between the two ends. Looked up from germline, CDR1 is SNHLY and CDR2 is FYNNEI. The CDR3 nucleotides read TGTGCCAGCAGTGAACAGGGCCAGGTAAGGAATCAGCCCCAGCATTTT. It yields the protein CASSEQGQVRNQPQHF.

The chain uses TRBV15 and TRBJ1-1; a weak D match, TRBD1 (6 bases). CDR1 LNHNV and CDR2 YYDKDF come from the germline V gene (reference sequence). V was trimmed by 2 bases and J by 6 bases, leaving 19 bases between them. This CDR3 is 16 amino acids long. The CDR3 DNA is TGTGCCACCAGCAGATCCGCCCAGGGGTATTCAGCTGAAGCTTTCTTT. Amino acids: CATSRSAQGYSAEAFF.

In its sample, this clone was seen a few times. This chain connects TRBV3-1 (or the pseudogene TRBV3-2) to TRBJ2-3; 11 bases fit TRBD2. Germline V CDR1 and CDR2: LGHDT, YNNKEL (reference sequence). CDR3 length: 16 residues. V lost 1 base to trimming and J lost 0 bases; unmatched junction nucleotides: 0. The CDR3 nucleotides are TGTGCCAGCAGCCAAGGACTAGCGGGGAGCACAGATACGCAGTATTTT. Its protein product is CASSQGLAGSTDTQYF.

This clone has a single count. The chain carries TRBV10-3 and TRBJ1-2; no clear D. The CDR3 extends over 15 amino acids. The ends were cut back, 3 bases at V and 0 bases at J, with 11 bases in the middle. Germline V gene data show CDR1 as ENHRY and CDR2 as SYGVKD. CDR3 DNA sequence: TGTGCCATCAGTGAAGCGGACGGCTCTAACTATGGCTACACCTTC. It is translated as CAISEADGSNYGYTF.

The chain couples TRBV30 to TRBJ1-3, with 7 bases fitting TRBD1. Looked up from germline, CDR1 is GTSNPN and CDR2 is SVGIG (reference sequence). The CDR3 loop spans 15 amino acids. V gave up 1 base and J gave up 0 bases; unmatched junction bases: 3. The CDR3 reads CAWSGGQSSGNTIYF. Written as DNA, the CDR3 is TGTGCCTGGAGTGGGGGACAGTCCTCTGGAAACACCATATATTTT. The entire variable domain, with the rest obtained from reference TRBV30 and TRBJ1-3, is as follows: SQTIHQWPATLVQPVGSPLSLECTVEGTSNPNLYWYRQAAGRGLQLLFYSVGIGQISSEVPQNLSASRPQDRQFILSSKKLLLSDSGFYLCAWSGGQSSGNTIYFGEGSWLTVV.

The rearrangement uses TRBV5-4 and TRBJ1-1; 12 positions agree with TRBD1. In germline, CDR1 is SGHNT, CDR2 YYREEE (reference sequence). The CDR3 length is 16 residues. J was trimmed by 5 bases and V by 7 bases; bases with no gene match: 12. The CDR3 reads CASWGTGGMSGTEAFF. CDR3 coding DNA: TGTGCCAGCTGGGGGACAGGGGGCATGTCGGGTACTGAAGCTTTCTTT.